This T cell receptor (beta chain) stems from a study of T cells in Graves' hyperthyroidism and ophthalmopathy. Trimming removed 0 bases at V and 2 bases at J, with 8 bases between. CDR3 size: 13 residues. Germline V CDR1 and CDR2: DFQATT, SNEGSKA (reference sequence). RNA transcripts served as the template for amplifying TCR beta CDR3 regions. A set of HTBI primers served as the primers for a first-round RT-PCR of the TCR CDR3. TCRdb reanalysed the multiplex PCR reads using MiXCR and keeps one entry per CDR3 protein. The data contain 550,000 to 600,000 distinct CDR3 sequences, 46% of them singletons. The sequencing sample was made of peripheral blood or thyroid tissue (not recorded which). This rearrangement joins TRBV20-1 to TRBJ2-7; D gene unclear. This receptor was obtained from an adult woman with Graves' disease, either hyperthyroidism or ophthalmopathy (not recorded which). CDR3 DNA sequence: TGCAGTGCTAGAGATGGGATAACCTACGAGCAGTACTTC. Translating gives CSARDGITYEQYF.